These 10 T cell receptor beta chains came from one sample sequenced in a study of T cells after yellow fever vaccination. TCRdb reanalysed the 5' RACE reads using MiXCR and keeps one entry per CDR3 protein. The sample has some 500,000 distinct CDR3 sequences, approximately 15% seen once. Sequenced material: PBMCs, taken on the day of the yellow fever booster vaccination. These receptors all come from a young man who received the YFV17D yellow fever vaccine.

Only a few counts were recorded for this clonotype. The chain links TRBV20-1 to TRBJ2-7, with D uncertain. Trimming removed 3 bases from V and 0 bases from J, with 12 bases in between. This CDR3 is 14 amino acids long. Germline V gene lookup returns CDR1 DFQATT and CDR2 SNEGSKA (reference sequence). The CDR3 spells CSASSGYSSYEQYF. DNA for the CDR3: TGCAGTGCTAGTAGTGGCTATAGCTCCTACGAGCAGTACTTC.

This clonotype was seen just once. The V and J genes are TRBV11-2 and TRBJ2-5; 9 bases are a match to TRBD1. The CDR3 is 15 amino acids. In germline, CDR1 is SGHAT, CDR2 FQNNGV. With V trimmed by 5 bases and J by 1 base, 5 bases remained unmatched. CDR3 in amino acids: CASSTGGRTQETQYF. CDR3 DNA: TGTGCCAGCAGCACAGGGGGCAGAACCCAAGAGACCCAGTACTTC.

As DNA, the CDR3 is TGTGCCAGCAGGAGGAACTATGGCTACACCTTC. It translates to CASRRNYGYTF. The chain uses TRBV6-5 and TRBJ1-2; D gene uncertain. Trimming left V 6 bases short and J 2 bases short, with 4 bases between. CDR3 length equals 11 residues. Germline assignment: CDR1 MNHEY and CDR2 SVGAGI.

This clonotype has only a few counts. The chain carries TRBV5-1 and TRBJ2-1; D is uncertain. The CDR3 has 12 residues. The V gene lost 0 bases and the J gene lost 9 bases, with 7 bases spanning the gap. CDR1 is SGHRS and CDR2 is YFSETQ in the germline V gene. The CDR3 is CASSLGSTEQFF. CDR3 nucleotide sequence: TGCGCCAGCAGCTTGGGAAGCACTGAGCAGTTCTTC.

This clonotype was counted a few times. The chain uses TRBV27 and TRBJ2-1; 10 bases are shared with TRBD1. In germline, CDR1 is MNHEY, CDR2 SMNVEV (reference sequence). The CDR3 length is 17 residues. Unmatched junction bases numbered 12, after V lost 3 bases and J lost 7 bases. CDR3 bases: TGTGCCAGCAGTTTGTCTATATGGGACAGGGGAGGGAATGAGCAGTTCTTC. Translated: CASSLSIWDRGGNEQFF.

The chain combines TRBV6-1 with TRBJ2-3, with 7 bases lining up with TRBD1. Germline lookup yields CDR1 MNHNS and CDR2 SASEGT. V shed 6 bases and J 4 bases; nucleotides not matched to a gene: 16. The CDR3 runs to 17 residues. CDR3 residues: CASRSPPTGKGPDTQYF. The CDR3 DNA reads TGTGCCAGCAGGAGCCCGCCGACAGGGAAGGGCCCAGATACGCAGTATTTT.

The chain carries TRBV5-1 and TRBJ2-1; no firm D call. Per the germline V gene, CDR1 is SGHRS and CDR2 is YFSETQ. This CDR3 has 14 amino acids. V shed 0 bases and J shed 5 bases, with 9 bases lying between them. The CDR3 spells CASSLADKNNEQFF. CDR3 coding DNA: TGCGCCAGCAGCTTGGCAGACAAGAACAATGAGCAGTTCTTC.

The CDR3 DNA reads TGTGCCACCAGTGACCCTAGCGGGAGGGGATCAGATACGCAGTATTTT. Protein: CATSDPSGRGSDTQYF. The chain is built from TRBV24-1 and TRBJ2-3, with TRBD2 matching over 12 bases. Germline lookup yields CDR1 KGHDR and CDR2 SFDVKD. Trimming took 4 bases from V and 4 from J; bases not matched to a gene: 5. The CDR3 runs to 16 residues.

J is TRBJ2-5 and V is TRBV7-2, with 8 bases fitting TRBD1. CDR3 length: 15 residues. V shed 6 bases and J 5 bases; nucleotides not matched to a gene: 11. The germline gives CDR1 SGHTA, CDR2 FQGNSA. The CDR3 coding sequence is TGTGCCAGCAGTCCCGGTCCAGGGGGCGTCGAGACCCAGTACTTC. This encodes CASSPGPGGVETQYF.

The DNA for the CDR3 is TGTGCCAGCAGTTTGGGGCTTGGGAGCACTGAAGCTTTCTTT. Encoded protein: CASSLGLGSTEAFF. The chain combines TRBV6-5 with TRBJ1-1; tentative D call: TRBD1 (5 bases). CDR3 size: 14 residues. Trimming stripped 4 bases from V and 4 bases from J, with 13 bases between. Germline V lookup: CDR1 MNHEY, CDR2 SVGAGI.